This TCR beta chain was documented in a study of T cells in localized non-small cell lung cancer. Study findings and constraints: Adjacent lung tissue had a median roughly 52 of the top 100 clones found in the tumor.

Assay used: immunoSEQ multiplex PCR; TCRdb lists only in-frame clones, some missing. The repertoire consists of some 30,000 clones, with roughly 87% occurring once and the leading ten covering less than 20%. With respect to this clone: Its target is not known.

The TCR sequence derives from a man aged 40 to 75 with stage III lung adenocarcinoma. Specimen: peripheral blood mononuclear cells, collected before any cancer treatment.

CDR3 residues: CASSRTWGRSGNTEAFF. The CDR3 nucleotides read TGCGCCAGCAGCCGCACGTGGGGGCGGTCAGGGAACACTGAAGCTTTCTTT. The gene calls are TRBV4-3 and TRBJ1-1; D is perhaps TRBD1 (6 bases). Trimming shortened V by 4 bases and J by 1 base, and 19 bases separated the two germline ends. The CDR3 runs to 17 residues. Per germline, CDR1 LGHNA and CDR2 YSLEER.